This T cell receptor beta chain was documented in a study of T-cell memory formation after mild COVID-19. In TCRdb, the 5' RACE reads were re-called with MiXCR into one record per CDR3 protein. Of some 260,000 distinct CDR3 sequences listed, 16% were seen once; the top ten hold 3.5%. The sequenced material came from PBMCs or a T cell subset sorted from them (not recorded which). The sequence came from a man aged 18 to 29 who had mild COVID-19 (a few samples of this study predate the infection). Cell type and time point are not known.

The DNA for the CDR3 is TGTGCCAGCGGAGGGGCTGGATTAGACATTCAGTACTTC. Translation gives CASGGAGLDIQYF. The rearrangement links TRBV12-3 or TRBV12-4 to TRBJ2-4, with D possibly being TRBD2 (6 bases). This CDR3 contains 13 residues. Trimming shortened V by 8 bases and J by 8 bases, and 16 bases separated the two germline ends.